The next 26 T cell receptor beta chains were all read from a single sample in a study of molecular identifiers for immune sequencing clone quantification. TCRdb fed the PCR reads into MiXCR, producing one record per CDR3 protein. This table has more than 450,000 distinct CDR3 sequences, 25% appearing once. The sequenced sample was naive CD8+ T cells from blood, with Jurkat cell RNA spiked in. The subset is: FACS-sorted CD8+CD4-CCR7+CD45RA+ naive T cells. These receptors were collected from a human donor in good health. Some libraries in this study had Jurkat cell RNA spiked in.

This clonotype was seen many times. This rearrangement joins TRBV6-2 or TRBV6-3 to TRBJ2-3; D is tentatively TRBD1 or TRBD2 (5 bases each). V shed 3 bases and J shed 4 bases, with 14 bases lying between them. The CDR3 is 15 amino acids. CDR1 and CDR2 (germline): MNHEY, SVGEGT. CDR3 amino acids: CASSYIGAPADTQYF. CDR3 nucleotides: TGTGCCAGCAGTTATATCGGGGCACCAGCAGATACGCAGTATTTT.

This clonotype was seen a few times. The chain has TRBV6-2 or TRBV6-3 and TRBJ2-7, with a possible D match to TRBD1 (6 bases). Germline CDR1 is MNHEY and CDR2 is SVGEGT. V was clipped by 6 bases and J by 5 bases, with 14 bases between them. The CDR3 runs to 13 residues. DNA for the CDR3: TGTGCCAGCAGCCTAGGACAGATCCACGAGCAGTACTTC. Encoded protein: CASSLGQIHEQYF.

With respect to this clonotype: A single base separates this from a much larger clone, so it may be a read error. The gene calls are TRBV7-2 and TRBJ2-5, with 9 bases that match TRBD2. Germline V gene lookup returns CDR1 SGHTA and CDR2 FQGNSA. With V trimmed by 8 bases and J by 1 base, 8 bases remained unmatched. This CDR3 spans 15 amino acids. This CDR3 reads CASRRLAESQETQYF. The CDR3 DNA reads as TGTGCCAGCCGCAGACTAGCGGAGAGCCAAGAGACCCAGTACTTC.

This clonotype was picked up many times. The chain carries TRBV28 and TRBJ2-3; D might be TRBD1 (6 bases). V was cut by 6 bases and J by 2 bases, with 15 bases left in between. The CDR3 is 15 residues long. Germline assignment: CDR1 MDHEN and CDR2 SYDVKM. The CDR3 here is CASSTGQRFTDTQYF. As DNA, the CDR3 is TGTGCCAGCAGCACCGGACAGCGCTTCACAGATACGCAGTATTTT.

This clonotype came up many times. The chain carries TRBV9 and TRBJ1-1; 7 nucleotides line up with TRBD1. The V and J ends lost 3 bases and 6 bases, in that order; junction bases with no gene match: 8. Looked up from germline, CDR1 is SGDLS and CDR2 is YYNGEE. This CDR3 contains 14 residues. CDR3 amino acids: CASSGGQVWAEAFF. The DNA of the CDR3 is TGTGCCAGCAGCGGCGGACAGGTCTGGGCTGAAGCTTTCTTT. Looking up the rest from reference TRBV9 and TRBJ1-1 gives the full variable domain: DSGVTQTPKHLITATGQRVTLRCSPRSGDLSVYWYQQSLDQGLQFLIQYYNGEERAKGNILERFSAQQFPDLHSELNLSSLELGDSALYFCASSGGQVWAEAFFGQGTRLTVV.

With regard to this clonotype: This may stem from a read error, because a much larger clone lies one nucleotide away. The CDR3 does not end in the conserved phenylalanine or tryptophan, so this is likely a read error. The chain couples TRBV2 to TRBJ1-1; TRBD1 might be the D (6 bases). Germline CDR1 reads SNHLY; CDR2 reads FYNNEI. Trimming cost V 7 bases and J 0 bases, with 15 bases left between them. CDR3 size: 15 residues. In nucleotides, the CDR3 is TGTGCCAGCACCGGGGCAGGGGCTTTGAACACTGAAGCTTTCCTT. Protein sequence: CASTGAGALNTEAFL.

This clonotype was counted ten times or more. The chain carries TRBV5-1 and TRBJ2-5, with a weak D call TRBD2 (5 bases). V was shortened by 2 bases and J by 2 bases, with 10 bases between the two germline ends. Germline assignment: CDR1 SGHRS and CDR2 YFSETQ. This CDR3 is built from 14 residues. The CDR3 nucleotides are TGCGCCAGCAGCTTCCTCGGGATTCAAGAGACCCAGTACTTC. It codes for CASSFLGIQETQYF.

This clonotype was detected only a few times. A much larger clonotype is one base distant, so this may be a read error. V and J are TRBV7-6 and TRBJ2-3; the D is unclear. The length of the CDR3 is 13 residues. Germline V gene lookup returns CDR1 SGHVS and CDR2 FNYEAQ. The CDR3 reads CAGSLGEEGTQYF. CDR3 coding DNA: TGTGCCGGCAGCTTAGGAGAGGAAGGGACGCAGTATTTT.

The chain employs TRBV20-1 and TRBJ2-7; D is perhaps TRBD1 or TRBD2 (5 bases each). This CDR3 is built from 10 residues. Trimming removed 3 bases at V and 9 bases at J, with 9 bases between. Germline V gene lookup returns CDR1 DFQATT and CDR2 SNEGSKA (reference sequence). The CDR3 region has the DNA TGCAGTGCTAGGGCCGGGGCGCAGTACTTC. Translation gives CSARAGAQYF.

This clonotype was counted at least ten times. The V call is TRBV4-3, the J call TRBJ2-7, with D tentatively TRBD1 (6 bases). CDR3 length: 14 residues. V shed 6 bases and J shed 6 bases, with 18 bases lying between them. In germline, CDR1 is LGHNA, CDR2 YSLEER. The CDR3, as DNA: TGCGCCAGCAGGGCCAGGGGAAGCAGTCTCGAGCAGTACTTC. Protein sequence: CASRARGSSLEQYF.

The table lists this clonotype with many counts. This sequence joins TRBV5-1 and TRBJ2-5, with TRBD1 identical over 9 bases. Germline V gene sequence: CDR1 SGHRS, CDR2 YFSETQ. CDR3 length: 15 residues. The junction had 9 bases not matched to a gene; V was cut back by 4 bases and J by 5 bases. In DNA, the CDR3 is TGCGCCAGCAGCACGGGACAGGGTTCGGGGGAGACCCAGTACTTC. This sequence encodes CASSTGQGSGETQYF.

This clonotype has a count of ten or more. The CDR3, as DNA: TGTGCCTGGTTCGGGAGCACCGGGGAGCTGTTTTTT. Translation gives CAWFGSTGELFF. The chain recombines TRBV30 with TRBJ2-2, with D tentatively TRBD2 (6 bases). The germline V gene encodes CDR1 GTSNPN and CDR2 SVGIG (reference sequence). The CDR3 contains 12 residues. The ends were cut back, 5 bases at V and 4 bases at J, with 8 bases in the middle.

This clonotype was seen a handful of times. The chain carries TRBV7-2 and TRBJ1-6; TRBD1 is a possible D gene (5 bases). Germline lookup yields CDR1 SGHTA and CDR2 FQGNSA. The CDR3 has 13 residues. Between the trimmed V and J ends, which lost 2 bases and 10 bases, there was a span of 9 bases. DNA of the CDR3: TGTGCCAGCAGCTTAATCTGGGACTCACCCCTCCACTTT. This sequence encodes CASSLIWDSPLHF.

The chain recombines TRBV21-1 with TRBJ1-5; the D call TRBD1 from the table was never checked on the DNA. TRBV21-1 is a listed pseudogene. The CDR3 spans 16 residues. CDR3 in amino acids: CASSARGPPSGQPQHF. DNA for the CDR3: TGTGCCAGCAGCGCCCGGGGCCCCCCTTCGGGTCAGCCCCAGCATTTT.

This clonotype was observed many times. The DNA for the CDR3 is TGTGCCAGCAGTTACTCGTATGAGGGTGACGAGCAGTACTTC. It codes for CASSYSYEGDEQYF. The rearrangement uses TRBV6-5 and TRBJ2-7, with D possibly matching TRBD2 (5 bases). The CDR3 has 14 residues. Germline V gene sequence: CDR1 MNHEY, CDR2 SVGAGI. Trimming stripped 0 bases from V and 5 bases from J, with 11 bases between.

This clonotype was found many times. This chain uses TRBV12-3 or TRBV12-4 with TRBJ2-3; no clear D. V lost 6 bases and J lost 9, with 16 bases in between. The CDR3 is 13 amino acids. The CDR3 spells CASSSGMGQTQYF. CDR3 nucleotides: TGTGCCAGCAGCTCGGGCATGGGTCAGACGCAGTATTTT.

A note on this clonotype: A much larger clone differs from this one at a single base, so this may be a read error. This chain joins TRBV12-3 or TRBV12-4 and TRBJ2-3; D unresolved. This CDR3 spans 12 amino acids. For the CDR3, the DNA is TGTGCCGGCAGTTTAGTGGGGAATACGCAGTATTTT. It is translated as CAGSLVGNTQYF.

About this clonotype: This could be a read error, since a much larger clone is one nucleotide away. The V and J genes are TRBV28 and TRBJ1-1; no firm D call. The CDR3 has 14 residues. CDR1 MDHEN and CDR2 SYDVKM come from the germline V gene. As DNA, the CDR3 is TGTGCCAGCAGTTTAACCCAGGTCGGCACTAAAGCTTTCTTT. As protein: CASSLTQVGTKAFF.

This chain joins TRBV29-1 and TRBJ2-7; possible D gene TRBD2, 6 bases. This CDR3 spans 15 amino acids. Germline V CDR1 and CDR2: SQVTM, ANQGSEA. The V and J ends lost 7 bases and 3 bases respectively, with 22 bases between them. In nucleotides, the CDR3 is TGCAGCGCCCTCGGGGCGGGACGAGCGGACTACGAGCAGTACTTC. It is translated as CSALGAGRADYEQYF.

The genes are TRBV23-1 and TRBJ1-5; D is unresolved. TRBV23-1 is assigned to the ORF class and has an uncertain function. This CDR3 has 15 residues. V shed 2 bases and J shed 4 bases, with 12 bases lying between them. CDR3 loop: CASSQRPVVNQPQHF. For the CDR3, the DNA is TGCGCCAGCAGTCAACGCCCAGTGGTTAATCAGCCCCAGCATTTT.

There are many counts of this clonotype. Germline and junction disagree at one end, which may indicate a read error. The V gene is TRBV27, the J gene TRBJ2-7, with 9 bases aligning to TRBD1. The CDR3 contains 14 residues. The V gene's germline CDR1 is MNHEY and CDR2 SMNVEV (reference sequence). This CDR3 reads CASSLGTGPYEQYF. CDR3 in DNA: TGCGCCAGCAGCTTGGGGACAGGGCCCTACGAGCAGTACTTC.

The rearrangement joins TRBV30 to TRBJ2-7, with a tentative D call TRBD2 (6 bases). Trimming took off 2 bases at V and 3 bases at J, with 11 bases between the two ends. Germline V gives CDR1 GTSNPN, CDR2 SVGIG (reference sequence). This CDR3 region has 13 residues. The CDR3: CAWSTGTFYEQYF. The CDR3 DNA sequence: TGTGCCTGGAGTACGGGGACTTTCTACGAGCAGTACTTC. The full variable domain, rest sourced from reference TRBV30 and TRBJ2-7, is SQTIHQWPATLVQPVGSPLSLECTVEGTSNPNLYWYRQAAGRGLQLLFYSVGIGQISSEVPQNLSASRPQDRQFILSSKKLLLSDSGFYLCAWSTGTFYEQYFGPGTRLTVT.

This chain uses TRBV27 with TRBJ1-1; D unclear. V was shortened by 5 bases and J by 3 bases, with 10 bases between the two germline ends. This CDR3 contains 13 residues. Germline values: CDR1 MNHEY, CDR2 SMNVEV (reference sequence). CDR3 nucleotides: TGTGCCAGCAGTGAAACGGTTTACACTGAAGCTTTCTTT. Translating gives CASSETVYTEAFF.

There are a few counts of this clonotype. J is TRBJ1-1 and V is TRBV3-1, with D uncertain. CDR3 size: 15 residues. V shed 0 bases and J shed 7 bases, with 15 bases lying between them. Germline values: CDR1 LGHDT, CDR2 YNNKEL (reference sequence). The CDR3 nucleotides read TGTGCCAGCAGCCAAGATATGTCCAGTGACTATGAAGCTTTCTTT. It translates to CASSQDMSSDYEAFF.

This clonotype was recorded many times. V is TRBV4-1 and J is TRBJ2-6; D unresolved. Trimming removed 3 bases from V and 1 base from J, with 13 bases in between. The CDR3 is made up of 17 amino acids. Germline V gene lookup returns CDR1 MGHRA and CDR2 YSYEKL. CDR3 nucleotides: TGCGCCAGCAGCCAGGCAAAAGACTTATCTGGGGCCAACGTCCTGACTTTC. Translation: CASSQAKDLSGANVLTF.

There are a few counts of this clonotype. The chain couples TRBV7-2 to TRBJ1-5; a possible D gene is TRBD1 (5 bases). The V end was cut by 5 bases, the J end by 3 bases, with 14 bases between. The CDR3 totals 15 residues. Germline V lookup: CDR1 SGHTA, CDR2 FQGNSA. The CDR3 nucleotides are TGTGCCAGCAGCCTTTACCAGGACATCAATCAGCCCCAGCATTTT. Its protein product is CASSLYQDINQPQHF. Full variable domain (rest looked up from reference TRBV7-2 and TRBJ1-5): GAGVSQSPSNKVTEKGKDVELRCDPISGHTALYWYRQSLGQGLEFLIYFQGNSAPDKSGLPSDRFSAERTGGSVSTLTIQRTQQEDSAVYLCASSLYQDINQPQHFGDGTRLSIL.